Listed here are 28 T cell receptor beta chains from one sample, sequenced in a study of T cells in localized non-small cell lung cancer. Data came from immunoSEQ multiplex PCR; TCRdb stores just in-frame clones and leaves some out. The data show around 15,000 clones, 85% to 90% seen once. This material consisted of peripheral blood, taken before any cancer treatment. These receptors all stem from a male donor aged 60 or older with stage II squamous cell lung carcinoma.

This clone was detected once. The rearrangement links TRBV6-1 to TRBJ1-4, with D perhaps TRBD1 (5 bases). The V and J ends lost 5 bases and 3 bases respectively, with 13 bases between them. The length of the CDR3 is 15 residues. CDR1 and CDR2 from the germline V gene are MNHNS and SASEGT. CDR3 residues: CASSRGRGANEKLFF. The CDR3 DNA sequence: TGTGCCAGCAGTCGGGGGAGGGGAGCTAATGAAAAACTGTTTTTT.

The chain is built from TRBV27 and TRBJ2-1, with D possibly matching TRBD1 (5 bases). Deletions cut 6 bases from V and 0 bases from J, with 18 bases between. CDR1 is MNHEY and CDR2 is SMNVEV in the germline V gene (reference sequence). The CDR3 runs 17 residues. The CDR3 spells CASSFRGYLSSYNEQFF. CDR3 DNA sequence: TGTGCCAGCAGCTTTAGGGGATACCTGAGCTCCTACAATGAGCAGTTCTTC.

The rearrangement joins TRBV10-3 to TRBJ2-1; D is tentatively TRBD1 or TRBD2 (5 bases each). The CDR3 spans 12 residues. V lost 8 bases to trimming and J lost 3 bases, with 8 bases between them. Per the germline V gene, CDR1 is ENHRY and CDR2 is SYGVKD. CDR3 amino acids: CAIRDLYNEQFF. The CDR3 DNA reads as TGTGCCATCCGGGACCTCTACAATGAGCAGTTCTTC.

The genes are TRBV29-1 and TRBJ2-1, with D possibly matching TRBD2 (6 bases). The CDR3 consists of 12 residues. V lost 6 bases and J lost 7, with 13 bases in between. Germline CDR1 reads SQVTM; CDR2 reads ANQGSEA. The chain's CDR3 is CSVARGGNEQFF. The CDR3 nucleotides read TGCAGCGTCGCTCGGGGAGGTAATGAGCAGTTCTTC.

This chain uses TRBV5-1 with TRBJ2-2; the match to TRBD2 covers 12 bases. Trimming at V came to 4 bases and at J to 5 bases, leaving 3 bases not matched to a gene. Germline lookup yields CDR1 SGHRS and CDR2 YFSETQ. This CDR3 is 15 amino acids long. The CDR3 DNA is TGCGCCAGCAGCCTGACTAGCGGGGGTACCGGGGAGCTGTTTTTT. Amino acid sequence: CASSLTSGGTGELFF.

V is TRBV28 and J is TRBJ1-5; 7 positions agree with TRBD1. This CDR3 is 14 amino acids long. V lost 7 bases to trimming and J lost 4 bases; unmatched junction nucleotides: 7. Germline CDR1 MDHEN, CDR2 SYDVKM. CDR3: CASNKQQGNQPQHF. The CDR3 DNA reads as TGTGCCAGCAACAAACAACAGGGGAATCAGCCCCAGCATTTT.

The chain links TRBV6-4 to TRBJ2-2; no clear D gene. Trimming removed 2 bases from V and 1 base from J, with 2 bases in between. CDR3 size: 13 residues. Germline CDR1 and CDR2: MRHNA and SNTAGT. The CDR3 bases are TGTGCCAGCAGTGACGGGAACACCGGGGAGCTGTTTTTT. This translates into CASSDGNTGELFF.

The rearrangement links TRBV6-6 to TRBJ1-1; possible D gene TRBD1, 6 bases. The CDR3 has 12 residues. Germline V gene sequence: CDR1 MNHNY, CDR2 SVGAGI (reference sequence). Trimming removed 9 bases from V and 4 bases from J, with 12 bases in between. CDR3 in amino acids: CASAQGTTEAFF. Written as DNA, the CDR3 is TGTGCCAGTGCCCAGGGGACCACTGAAGCTTTCTTT.

The rearrangement links TRBV4-1 to TRBJ2-5; 8 bases line up with TRBD1. The germline CDR1 and CDR2 sequences are MGHRA and YSYEKL. This CDR3 is built from 16 residues. Trimming at V came to 1 base and at J to 3 bases, leaving 7 bases not matched to a gene. CDR3 sequence (DNA): TGCGCCAGCAGCCAAGTCAGGGGGCGCGCGGAAGAGACCCAGTACTTC. As protein: CASSQVRGRAEETQYF.

V is TRBV9 and J is TRBJ1-1, with D maybe TRBD1 (5 bases). CDR1 and CDR2 (germline): SGDLS, YYNGEE. V lost 2 bases to trimming and J lost 1 base, with 9 bases between them. The CDR3 loop spans 14 amino acids. The CDR3 nucleotides are TGTGCCAGCAGCGTGGGGGAGGCGAACACTGAAGCTTTCTTT. It yields the protein CASSVGEANTEAFF.

V and J are TRBV10-3 and TRBJ1-5; no definite D call. V lost 3 bases and J 4 bases, leaving 4 bases between the germline ends. The CDR3 is 12 amino acids. Germline CDR1 and CDR2: ENHRY and SYGVKD. CDR3 coding DNA: TGTGCCATCAGTGACAGTAATCAGCCCCAGCATTTT. Protein sequence: CAISDSNQPQHF.

The V gene is TRBV7-9, the J gene TRBJ2-7; 11 bases align to TRBD2. The CDR3 runs 17 residues. Germline V CDR1 and CDR2: SEHNR, FQNEAQ (reference sequence). Trimming took 1 base from V and 3 from J; bases not matched to a gene: 8. The CDR3: CASSLGKGLAEHYEQYF. The CDR3 DNA reads TGTGCCAGCAGCTTAGGGAAGGGACTAGCGGAACACTACGAGCAGTACTTC.

The chain uses TRBV30 and TRBJ1-1; D is unclear. CDR3 length equals 14 residues. The V gene lost 1 base and the J gene lost 0 bases, with 9 bases spanning the gap. Germline V gene lookup returns CDR1 GTSNPN and CDR2 SVGIG (reference sequence). Here the CDR3 reads CAWSAGRMNTEAFF. In DNA, the CDR3 is TGTGCCTGGAGTGCAGGACGGATGAACACTGAAGCTTTCTTT.

This chain uses TRBV6-6 with TRBJ2-1, with 9 positions matching TRBD2. The germline V gene encodes CDR1 MNHNY and CDR2 SVGAGI (reference sequence). The CDR3 covers 16 residues. With 2 bases clipped from V and 2 bases from J, the junction kept 4 bases outside the gene matches. The CDR3 nucleotides read TGTGCCAGCAGTTACCCGCGCGGGGGGGCCTACAATGAGCAGTTCTTC. Amino acids: CASSYPRGGAYNEQFF.

CDR3 DNA: TGTGCCAGCAGTTTTAACTTGTATGAGCAGTACTTC. It encodes CASSFNLYEQYF. The chain has TRBV28 and TRBJ2-7; D remains ambiguous. Germline values: CDR1 MDHEN, CDR2 SYDVKM. The CDR3 has 12 residues. Trimming took off 3 bases at V and 7 bases at J, with 10 bases between the two ends.

This chain links TRBV15 with TRBJ2-3, with D hard to call. The CDR3 length is 13 residues. Germline V lookup: CDR1 LNHNV, CDR2 YYDKDF (reference sequence). The ends were cut back, 6 bases at V and 4 bases at J, with 11 bases in the middle. The CDR3: CATSSRKADTQYF. In nucleotides, the CDR3 is TGTGCCACCAGTAGCCGAAAGGCAGATACGCAGTATTTT.

Of note for this clone: One end of the junction fails to match germline, which may point to a read error. This chain links TRBV7-7 with TRBJ2-2; D is unresolved. The CDR3 spans 12 residues. Germline CDR1 SSHAT, CDR2 FNYEAQ (reference sequence). The CDR3 region has the DNA TGTGCTAGCAACTCGGGCACCGGGGAGCTGTTTTTT. It yields the protein CASNSGTGELFF.

The V call is TRBV14, the J call TRBJ2-1; a possible D gene is TRBD1 (5 bases). Trimming took 4 bases from V and 1 from J, leaving 14 bases between them. Germline lookup yields CDR1 SGHDN and CDR2 FVKESK. This CDR3 region has 16 residues. The chain's CDR3 is CASSLQRTRSYNEQFF. The CDR3 DNA follows: TGTGCCAGCAGCCTCCAAAGGACAAGGTCCTACAATGAGCAGTTCTTC.

V gene TRBV10-3 combines with J gene TRBJ2-1, with D possibly TRBD2 on 5 matching bases. V was shortened by 0 bases and J by 7 bases, with 7 bases between the two germline ends. This CDR3 has 13 residues. Germline loops: CDR1 ENHRY, CDR2 SYGVKD. CDR3 in DNA: TGTGCCATCAGTGAGTCCGAGCGGAATGAGCAGTTCTTC. Translation gives CAISESERNEQFF.

The chain carries TRBV2 and TRBJ2-5, with D perhaps matching TRBD2 (5 bases). Germline loops: CDR1 SNHLY, CDR2 FYNNEI. Trimming stripped 7 bases from V and 1 base from J, with 13 bases between. The CDR3 loop spans 14 amino acids. CDR3 sequence: CASTEGQLQETQYF. CDR3 sequence (DNA): TGTGCCAGCACCGAGGGCCAGCTCCAAGAGACCCAGTACTTC.

This chain links TRBV5-1 with TRBJ2-7, with D possibly TRBD2 on 6 matching bases. Between the trimmed V and J ends, which lost 0 bases and 3 bases, there was a span of 10 bases. In germline, CDR1 is SGHRS, CDR2 YFSETQ. This CDR3 has 14 residues. CDR3 region: CASSLDGGLYEQYF. The CDR3 coding sequence is TGCGCCAGCAGCTTGGACGGGGGACTCTACGAGCAGTACTTC.

The chain has TRBV11-2 and TRBJ2-5; 8 bases align to TRBD2. The junction had 14 bases not matched to a gene; V was cut back by 0 bases and J by 5 bases. The germline CDR1 and CDR2 sequences are SGHAT and FQNNGV. The CDR3 has 18 amino acids. The CDR3 DNA reads TGTGCCAGCAGCTTAGATCCTTATAGCAGCGGGAGTGCGGAGACCCAGTACTTC. It encodes CASSLDPYSSGSAETQYF.

The chain combines TRBV7-8 with TRBJ2-2, with 8 bases fitting TRBD2. In germline, CDR1 is SGHVS, CDR2 FQNEAQ. The CDR3 sequence is 15 residues long. V lost 3 bases to trimming and J lost 7 bases; unmatched junction nucleotides: 7. CDR3 region: CASSLSGSNVGELFF. The CDR3 DNA reads as TGTGCCAGCAGCTTGAGCGGGAGTAACGTCGGGGAGCTGTTTTTT.

This clone is deemed large. This chain joins TRBV19 and TRBJ1-4; the D is unclear. This CDR3 spans 14 amino acids. V shed 10 bases and J shed 3 bases, with 15 bases lying between them. Germline V lookup: CDR1 LNHDA, CDR2 SQIVND (reference sequence). This CDR3 reads CATLPGGSNEKLFF. Written as DNA, the CDR3 is TGTGCCACCCTACCCGGCGGCTCTAATGAAAAACTGTTTTTT. Supplemented by reference TRBV19 and TRBJ1-4, the full variable domain reads DGGITQSPKYLFRKEGQNVTLSCEQNLNHDAMYWYRQDPGQGLRLIYYSQIVNDFQKGDIAEGYSVSREKKESFPLTVTSAQKNPTAFYLCATLPGGSNEKLFFGSGTQLSVL.

This clone has only one observation. This sequence joins TRBV4-1 and TRBJ1-2; D is possibly TRBD1 (5 bases). V lost 2 bases and J lost 4, with 11 bases in between. This CDR3 region has 14 residues. In germline, CDR1 is MGHRA, CDR2 YSYEKL. CDR3 amino acids: CASSQLGAGYGYTF. In nucleotides, the CDR3 is TGCGCCAGCAGCCAATTAGGGGCAGGCTATGGCTACACCTTC.

The chain has TRBV6-1 and TRBJ1-3; D remains unclear. CDR1 is MNHNS and CDR2 is SASEGT in the germline V gene. The CDR3 is made up of 14 amino acids. The V end lost 2 bases, the J end lost 0 bases, and 5 bases lay between the germline ends. This chain's CDR3 is CASSEHRSGNTIYF. The CDR3 region has the DNA TGTGCCAGCAGTGAACATCGCTCTGGAAACACCATATATTTT.

The chain couples TRBV30 to TRBJ2-1, with a possible D match to TRBD1 (5 bases). Between the trimmed V and J ends, which lost 2 bases and 4 bases, there was a span of 9 bases. The CDR3 contains 13 residues. From germline, CDR1 is GTSNPN and CDR2 SVGIG (reference sequence). This CDR3 is CAWSLDSYNEQFF. Written as DNA, the CDR3 is TGTGCCTGGAGTCTTGACAGTTACAATGAGCAGTTCTTC.

The chain uses TRBV5-4 and TRBJ1-1, with D hard to call. The CDR3 covers 12 residues. In germline, CDR1 is SGHNT, CDR2 YYREEE (reference sequence). Trimming took 3 bases from V and 6 from J, leaving 9 bases between them. The CDR3 DNA is TGTGCCAGCAGCTCCGGCGCATCTGAAGCTTTCTTT. Amino acid sequence: CASSSGASEAFF.